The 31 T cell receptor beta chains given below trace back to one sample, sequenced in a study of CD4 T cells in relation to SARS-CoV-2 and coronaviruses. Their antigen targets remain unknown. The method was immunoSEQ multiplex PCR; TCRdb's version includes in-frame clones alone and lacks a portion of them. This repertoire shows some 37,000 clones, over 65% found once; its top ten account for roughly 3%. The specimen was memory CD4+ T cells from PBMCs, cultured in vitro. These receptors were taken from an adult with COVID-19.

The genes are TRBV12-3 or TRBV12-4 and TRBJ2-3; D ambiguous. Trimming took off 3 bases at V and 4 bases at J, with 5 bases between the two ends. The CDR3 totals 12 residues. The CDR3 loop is CASSFGADTQYF. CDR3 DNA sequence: TGTGCCAGCAGTTTCGGAGCAGATACGCAGTATTTT.

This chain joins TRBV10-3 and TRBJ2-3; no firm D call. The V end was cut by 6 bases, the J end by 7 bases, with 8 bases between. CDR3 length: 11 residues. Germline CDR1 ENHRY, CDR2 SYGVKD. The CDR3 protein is CAISNDYTQYF. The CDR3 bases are TGTGCCATCAGCAACGATTATACGCAGTATTTT.

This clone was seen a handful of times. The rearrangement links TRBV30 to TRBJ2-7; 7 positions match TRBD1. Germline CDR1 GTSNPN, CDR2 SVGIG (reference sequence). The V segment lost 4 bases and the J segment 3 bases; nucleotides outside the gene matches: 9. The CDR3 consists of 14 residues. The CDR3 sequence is CAWTPTGIRYEQYF. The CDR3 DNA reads TGTGCCTGGACCCCGACAGGGATCCGCTACGAGCAGTACTTC.

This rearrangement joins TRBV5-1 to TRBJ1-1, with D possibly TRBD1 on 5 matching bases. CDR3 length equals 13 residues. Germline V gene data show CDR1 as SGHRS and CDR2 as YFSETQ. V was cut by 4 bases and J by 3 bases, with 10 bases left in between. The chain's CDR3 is CASSLGGHTEAFF. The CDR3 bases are TGCGCCAGCAGCCTGGGGGGACACACTGAAGCTTTCTTT.

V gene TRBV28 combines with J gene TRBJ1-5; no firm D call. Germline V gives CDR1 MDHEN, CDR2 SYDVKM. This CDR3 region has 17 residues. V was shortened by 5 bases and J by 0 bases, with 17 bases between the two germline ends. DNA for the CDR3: TGTGCCAGCAGTCTAGGCTCCGTGCTATATAGCAATCAGCCCCAGCATTTT. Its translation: CASSLGSVLYSNQPQHF.

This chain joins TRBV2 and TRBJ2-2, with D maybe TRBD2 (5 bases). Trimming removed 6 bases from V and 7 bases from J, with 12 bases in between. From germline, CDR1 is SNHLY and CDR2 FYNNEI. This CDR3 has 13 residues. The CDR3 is CASRPGLIGELFF. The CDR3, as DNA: TGTGCCAGCAGACCAGGACTGATCGGGGAGCTGTTTTTT.

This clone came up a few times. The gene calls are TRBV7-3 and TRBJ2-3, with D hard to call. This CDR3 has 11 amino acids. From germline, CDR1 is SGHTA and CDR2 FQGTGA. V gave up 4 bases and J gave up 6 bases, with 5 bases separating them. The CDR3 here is CASSYGDTQYF. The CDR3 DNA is TGTGCCAGCAGCTACGGGGATACGCAGTATTTT.

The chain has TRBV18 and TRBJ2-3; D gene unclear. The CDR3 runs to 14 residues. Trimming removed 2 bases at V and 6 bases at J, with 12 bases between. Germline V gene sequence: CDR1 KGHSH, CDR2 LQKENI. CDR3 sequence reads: CASSPTTMSDTQYF. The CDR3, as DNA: TGTGCCAGCTCACCAACTACGATGTCCGATACGCAGTATTTT.

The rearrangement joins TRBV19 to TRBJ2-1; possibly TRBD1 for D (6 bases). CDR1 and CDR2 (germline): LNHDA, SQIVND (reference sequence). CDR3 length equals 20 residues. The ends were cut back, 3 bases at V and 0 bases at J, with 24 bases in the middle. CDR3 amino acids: CASSISRPGHSIVSYNEQFF. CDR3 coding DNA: TGTGCCAGTAGTATCAGTCGTCCGGGACACTCTATCGTCTCCTACAATGAGCAGTTCTTC. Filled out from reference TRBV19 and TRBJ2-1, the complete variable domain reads DGGITQSPKYLFRKEGQNVTLSCEQNLNHDAMYWYRQDPGQGLRLIYYSQIVNDFQKGDIAEGYSVSREKKESFPLTVTSAQKNPTAFYLCASSISRPGHSIVSYNEQFFGPGTRLTVL.

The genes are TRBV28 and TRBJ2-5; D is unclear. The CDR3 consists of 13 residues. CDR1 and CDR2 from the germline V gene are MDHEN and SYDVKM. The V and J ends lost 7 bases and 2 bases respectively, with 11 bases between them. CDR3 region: CASNFGSQETQYF. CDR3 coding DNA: TGTGCCAGCAACTTCGGTAGTCAAGAGACCCAGTACTTC. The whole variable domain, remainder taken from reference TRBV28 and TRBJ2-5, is DVKVTQSSRYLVKRTGEKVFLECVQDMDHENMFWYRQDPGLGLRLIYFSYDVKMKEKGDIPEGYSVSREKKERFSLILESASTNQTSMYLCASNFGSQETQYFGPGTRLLVL.

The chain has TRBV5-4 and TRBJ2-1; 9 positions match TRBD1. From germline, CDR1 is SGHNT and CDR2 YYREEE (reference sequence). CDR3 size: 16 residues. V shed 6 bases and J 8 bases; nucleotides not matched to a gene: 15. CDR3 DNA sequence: TGTGCCAGCAAGTCAATGTTGACAGGGGGGATCGATGAGCAGTTCTTC. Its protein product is CASKSMLTGGIDEQFF.

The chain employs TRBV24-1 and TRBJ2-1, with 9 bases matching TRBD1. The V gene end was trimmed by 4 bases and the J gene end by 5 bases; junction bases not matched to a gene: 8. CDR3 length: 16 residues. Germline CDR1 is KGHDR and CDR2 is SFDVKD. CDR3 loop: CATSDPGTGSNNEQFF. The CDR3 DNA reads TGTGCCACCAGTGACCCCGGGACAGGGTCGAACAATGAGCAGTTCTTC.

The CDR3 protein is CASSRLKGGNEQYF. CDR3 bases: TGTGCCAGCTCTCGGTTGAAAGGTGGGAACGAGCAGTACTTC. The rearrangement uses TRBV18 and TRBJ2-7, with D unresolved. V lost 6 bases and J lost 5, with 17 bases in between. Germline V lookup: CDR1 KGHSH, CDR2 LQKENI. CDR3 length: 14 residues.

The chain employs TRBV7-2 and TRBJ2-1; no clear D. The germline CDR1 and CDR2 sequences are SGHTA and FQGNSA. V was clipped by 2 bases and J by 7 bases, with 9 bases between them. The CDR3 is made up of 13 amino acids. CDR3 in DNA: TGTGCCAGCAGCTTATCCCACGGGAATGAGCAGTTCTTC. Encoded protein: CASSLSHGNEQFF.

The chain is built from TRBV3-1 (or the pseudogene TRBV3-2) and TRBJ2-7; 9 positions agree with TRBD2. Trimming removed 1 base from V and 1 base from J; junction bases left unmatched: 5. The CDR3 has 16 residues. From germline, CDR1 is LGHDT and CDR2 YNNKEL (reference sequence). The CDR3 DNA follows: TGTGCCAGCAGCCAAGCCGCCCTAGCGGGGTCCTACGAGCAGTACTTC. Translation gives CASSQAALAGSYEQYF.

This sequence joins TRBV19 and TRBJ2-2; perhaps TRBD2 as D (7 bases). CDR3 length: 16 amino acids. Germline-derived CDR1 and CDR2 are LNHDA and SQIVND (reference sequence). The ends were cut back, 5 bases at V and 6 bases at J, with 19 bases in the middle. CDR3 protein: CASSYSLGEGAGELFF. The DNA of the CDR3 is TGTGCCAGTAGTTACAGCCTAGGGGAGGGGGCCGGGGAGCTGTTTTTT.

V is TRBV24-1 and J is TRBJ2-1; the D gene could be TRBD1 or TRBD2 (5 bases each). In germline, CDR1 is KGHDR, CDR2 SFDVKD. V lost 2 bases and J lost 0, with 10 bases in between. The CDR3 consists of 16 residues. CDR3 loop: CATSDWGGLSYNEQFF. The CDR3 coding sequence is TGTGCCACCAGTGATTGGGGCGGACTCTCCTACAATGAGCAGTTCTTC.

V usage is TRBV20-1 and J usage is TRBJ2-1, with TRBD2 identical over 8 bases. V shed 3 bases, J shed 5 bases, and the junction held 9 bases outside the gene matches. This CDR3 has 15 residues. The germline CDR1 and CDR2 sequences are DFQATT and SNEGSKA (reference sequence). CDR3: CSASSGLDLNNEQFF. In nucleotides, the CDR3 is TGCAGTGCTAGTTCGGGACTAGATCTAAACAATGAGCAGTTCTTC.

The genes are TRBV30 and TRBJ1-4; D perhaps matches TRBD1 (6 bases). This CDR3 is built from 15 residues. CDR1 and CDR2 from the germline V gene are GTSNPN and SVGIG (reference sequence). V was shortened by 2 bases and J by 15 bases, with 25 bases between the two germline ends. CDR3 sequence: CAWSKHRDTPLGMFF. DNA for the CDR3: TGTGCCTGGAGTAAGCATCGGGACACGCCTTTAGGGATGTTTTTT.

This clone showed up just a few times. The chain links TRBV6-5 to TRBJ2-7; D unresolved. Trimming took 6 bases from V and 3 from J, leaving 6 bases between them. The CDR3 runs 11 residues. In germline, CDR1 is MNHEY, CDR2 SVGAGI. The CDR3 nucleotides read TGTGCCAGCAGCGACCTCTACGAGCAGTACTTC. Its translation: CASSDLYEQYF.

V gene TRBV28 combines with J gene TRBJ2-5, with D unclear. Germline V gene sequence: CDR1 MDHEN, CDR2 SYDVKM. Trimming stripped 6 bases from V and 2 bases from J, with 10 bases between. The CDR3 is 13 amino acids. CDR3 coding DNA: TGTGCCAGCAGGGTAAGGTGGCAAGAGACCCAGTACTTC. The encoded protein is CASRVRWQETQYF.

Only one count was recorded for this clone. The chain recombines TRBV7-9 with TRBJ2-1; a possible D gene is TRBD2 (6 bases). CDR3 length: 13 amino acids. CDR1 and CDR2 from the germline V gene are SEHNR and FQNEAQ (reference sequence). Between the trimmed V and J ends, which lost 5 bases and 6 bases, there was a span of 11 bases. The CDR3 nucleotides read TGTGCCAGCAGCCAAACTAGCACCAATGAGCAGTTCTTC. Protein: CASSQTSTNEQFF.

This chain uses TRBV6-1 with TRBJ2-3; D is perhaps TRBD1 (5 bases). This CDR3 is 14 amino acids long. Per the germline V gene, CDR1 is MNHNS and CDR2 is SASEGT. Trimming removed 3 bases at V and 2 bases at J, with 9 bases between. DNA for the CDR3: TGTGCCAGCAGTGAGTCCAGGGCCACAGATACGCAGTATTTT. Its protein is CASSESRATDTQYF.

CDR3 region: CSVGDPNQGQYF. The CDR3 nucleotides read TGCAGCGTTGGGGACCCAAATCAAGGGCAGTACTTC. V and J are TRBV29-1 and TRBJ2-7, with D perhaps assigned TRBD1 or TRBD2 (5 bases each). This CDR3 is built from 12 residues. Germline CDR1 and CDR2: SQVTM and ANQGSEA. Between the trimmed V and J ends, which lost 4 bases and 9 bases, there was a span of 16 bases.

CDR3 protein: CASSPRTEHYGYTF. CDR3 in DNA: TGTGCCAGCAGCCCTCGGACCGAGCACTATGGCTACACCTTC. The chain uses TRBV2 and TRBJ1-2; D not resolved. The CDR3 is 14 amino acids. CDR1 and CDR2 from the germline V gene are SNHLY and FYNNEI. Trimming removed 6 bases at V and 3 bases at J, with 14 bases between.

The CDR3 DNA follows: TGTGCCAGCAGCCAATGGACGGGAGGCCAAGAGACCCAGTACTTC. This translates into CASSQWTGGQETQYF. The chain has TRBV3-1 (or the pseudogene TRBV3-2) and TRBJ2-5, with 7 bases matching TRBD2. Germline V gene lookup returns CDR1 LGHDT and CDR2 YNNKEL (reference sequence). The CDR3 length is 15 residues. The V segment lost 2 bases and the J segment 1 base; nucleotides outside the gene matches: 4.

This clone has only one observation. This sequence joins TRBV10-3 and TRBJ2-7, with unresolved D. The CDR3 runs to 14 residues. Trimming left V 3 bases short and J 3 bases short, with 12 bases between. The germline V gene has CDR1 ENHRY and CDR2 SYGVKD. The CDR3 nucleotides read TGTGCCATCAGTGAATCTGGAGTCGGCTACGAGCAGTACTTC. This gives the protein CAISESGVGYEQYF.

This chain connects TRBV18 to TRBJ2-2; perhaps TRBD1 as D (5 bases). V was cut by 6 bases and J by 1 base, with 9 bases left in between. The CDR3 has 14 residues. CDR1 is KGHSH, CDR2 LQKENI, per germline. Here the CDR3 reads CASSLGQNTGELFF. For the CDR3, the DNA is TGTGCCAGCTCCCTTGGACAGAACACCGGGGAGCTGTTTTTT.

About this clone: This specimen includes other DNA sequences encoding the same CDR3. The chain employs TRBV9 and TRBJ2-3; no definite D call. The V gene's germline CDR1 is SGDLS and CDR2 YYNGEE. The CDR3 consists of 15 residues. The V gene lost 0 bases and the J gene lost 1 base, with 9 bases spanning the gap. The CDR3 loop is CASSVEASGTDTQYF. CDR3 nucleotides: TGTGCCAGCAGCGTAGAGGCTAGTGGCACAGATACGCAGTATTTT.

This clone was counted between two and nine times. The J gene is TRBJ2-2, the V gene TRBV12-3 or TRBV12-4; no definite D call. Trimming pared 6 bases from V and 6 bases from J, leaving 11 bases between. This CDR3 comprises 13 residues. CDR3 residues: CASSPGLPGELFF. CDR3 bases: TGTGCCAGCAGCCCGGGCCTTCCCGGGGAGCTGTTTTTT.

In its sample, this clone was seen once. The DNA for the CDR3 is TGTGCCAGCAGCTTGGTAAAAGAGACCCAGTACTTC. Amino acid sequence: CASSLVKETQYF. The rearrangement links TRBV5-6 to TRBJ2-5; D unclear. Trimming left V 0 bases short and J 3 bases short, with 3 bases between. Per germline, CDR1 SGHDT and CDR2 YYEEEE. The CDR3 extends over 12 amino acids.